The present T cell receptor (beta chain) was sequenced within a study of T cells in Graves' hyperthyroidism and ophthalmopathy. Study-level information: Blood was drawn when the patient was first diagnosed and still untreated.

On the basis of clinical symptoms, serum thyroxine and TRAb, thyroid ultrasound and orbital computed tomography, diagnoses were made. RNA transcripts served as the template for amplifying TCR beta CDR3 regions. Carried out on the TCR CDR3, a first-round RT-PCR used the HTBI primer set. From the multiplex PCR reads, TCRdb called clonotypes with MiXCR, one entry per CDR3 protein. Altogether around 420,000 distinct CDR3 sequences are present, 15% to 17% being singletons, with the ten largest covering approximately 14%. The CDR3 extends over 15 amino acids. Germline V gives CDR1 DFQATT, CDR2 SNEGSKA (reference sequence). Broader study findings: Prediction of ophthalmopathy progression came a median around 7.1 months pre-onset. Within blood appeared most thyroid clonotypes that had expanded above 0.001.

About this clonotype: Its target is unknown. A read error may produce the germline difference seen at one junction end.

The sample taken for sequencing was blood. This chain links TRBV20-1 with TRBJ2-7, with 7 bases identical to TRBD2. This sequence originates from a woman aged 18-35 years with Graves' hyperthyroidism. Here the CDR3 reads CSAFGPGLPNYDQYF. The CDR3, as DNA: TGCAGTGCTTTTGGGCCGGGACTACCAAACTACGATCAGTACTTC.